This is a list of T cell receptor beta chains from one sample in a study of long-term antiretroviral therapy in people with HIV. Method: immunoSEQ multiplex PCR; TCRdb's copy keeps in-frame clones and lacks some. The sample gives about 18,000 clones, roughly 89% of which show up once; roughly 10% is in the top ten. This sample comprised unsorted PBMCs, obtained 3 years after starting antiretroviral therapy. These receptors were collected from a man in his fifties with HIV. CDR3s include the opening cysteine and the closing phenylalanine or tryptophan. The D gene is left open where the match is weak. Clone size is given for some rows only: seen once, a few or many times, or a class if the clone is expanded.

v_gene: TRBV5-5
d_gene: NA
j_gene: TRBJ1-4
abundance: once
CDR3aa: CASSLDGDTNEKLFF
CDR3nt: TGTGCCAGCAGCCTGGACGGGGACACTAATGAAAAACTGTTTTTT

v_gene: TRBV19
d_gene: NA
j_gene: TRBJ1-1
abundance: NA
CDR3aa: CASSTQTGMEKAFF
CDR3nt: TGTGCCAGTAGTACCCAAACGGGCATGGAGAAAGCTTTCTTT

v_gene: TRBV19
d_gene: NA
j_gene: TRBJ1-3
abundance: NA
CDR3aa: CASNPLLSSGNTIYF
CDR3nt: TGTGCCAGTAACCCGCTGTTGAGCTCTGGAAACACCATATATTTT

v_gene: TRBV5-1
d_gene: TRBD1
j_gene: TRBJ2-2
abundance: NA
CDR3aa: CASSMGQGTGELFF
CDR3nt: TGCGCCAGCAGCATGGGACAGGGGACCGGGGAGCTGTTTTTT

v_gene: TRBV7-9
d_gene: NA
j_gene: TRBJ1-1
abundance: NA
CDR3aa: CASSLAGPNTEAFF
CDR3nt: TGTGCCAGCAGCTTAGCAGGGCCAAACACTGAAGCTTTCTTT

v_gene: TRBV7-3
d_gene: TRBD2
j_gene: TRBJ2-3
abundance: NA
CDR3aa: CASSLGLAGGQDTQYF
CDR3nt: TGTGCCAGCAGCTTAGGACTAGCGGGGGGGCAAGATACGCAGTATTTT

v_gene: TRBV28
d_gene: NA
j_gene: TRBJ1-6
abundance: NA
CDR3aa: CASSLAGGTSPLHF
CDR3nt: TGTGCCAGCAGTTTAGCTGGCGGGACTTCACCCCTCCACTTT

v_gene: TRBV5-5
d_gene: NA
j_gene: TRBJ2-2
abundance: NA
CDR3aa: CASSFGPDTGELFF
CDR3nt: TGTGCCAGCAGTTTCGGACCGGACACCGGGGAGCTGTTTTTT

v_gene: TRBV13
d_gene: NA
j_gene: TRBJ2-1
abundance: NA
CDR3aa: CASSEGGAGDEQFF
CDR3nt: TGTGCCAGCAGCGAAGGGGGGGCCGGTGATGAGCAGTTCTTC

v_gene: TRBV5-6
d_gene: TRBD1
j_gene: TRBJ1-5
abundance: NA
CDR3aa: CASSLGDRGFYNQPQHF
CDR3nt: TGTGCCAGCAGCTTGGGGGACAGGGGATTTTACAATCAGCCCCAGCATTTT

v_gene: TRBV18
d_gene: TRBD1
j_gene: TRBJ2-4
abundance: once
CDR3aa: CASSPSTGGTNIQYF
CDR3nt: TGTGCCAGCTCACCGTCTACAGGGGGCACAAACATTCAGTACTTC

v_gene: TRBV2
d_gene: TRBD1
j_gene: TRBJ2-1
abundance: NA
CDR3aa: CATSRDSEGNEQFF
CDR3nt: TGTGCCACCTCCCGGGACAGTGAAGGCAATGAGCAGTTCTTC

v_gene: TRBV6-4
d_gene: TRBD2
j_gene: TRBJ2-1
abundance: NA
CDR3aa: CASSFSGGPINEQFF
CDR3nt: TGTGCCAGCAGCTTTAGCGGGGGGCCGATTAATGAGCAGTTCTTC

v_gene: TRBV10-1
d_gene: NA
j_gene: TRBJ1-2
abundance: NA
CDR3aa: CASSAPGSFYGYTF
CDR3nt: TGCGCCAGCAGTGCTCCCGGGAGCTTCTATGGCTACACCTTC

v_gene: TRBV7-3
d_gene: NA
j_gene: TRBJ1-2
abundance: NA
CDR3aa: CASSLQGNYGYTF
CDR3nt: TGTGCCAGCAGCTTACAGGGGAACTATGGCTACACCTTC

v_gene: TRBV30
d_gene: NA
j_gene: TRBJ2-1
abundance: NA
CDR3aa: CAWSVGSYNEQFF
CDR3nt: TGTGCCTGGAGCGTGGGTTCCTACAATGAGCAGTTCTTC

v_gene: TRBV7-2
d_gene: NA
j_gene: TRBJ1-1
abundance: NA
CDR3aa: CASSLVYTEAFF
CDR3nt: TGTGCCAGCAGCTTAGTCTACACTGAAGCTTTCTTT